These 31 T cell receptor beta chains were sequenced from one sample in a study of blood T cell repertoires in COVID-19. Using immunoSEQ multiplex PCR, the repertoire was profiled, and TCRdb retains in-frame clones only, with some absent. The repertoire holds approximately 180,000 clones, with about 90% as singletons. Specimen: peripheral blood. These receptors all stem from a man between 35 and 55 years old with active or convalescent COVID-19.

CDR3 DNA: TGTGCTAGTGGACCACCGGACGGGAAAGAGACCCAGTACTTC. Its translation is CASGPPDGKETQYF. This chain links TRBV12-5 with TRBJ2-5; D is perhaps TRBD2 (5 bases). This CDR3 contains 14 residues. Per germline, CDR1 LGHNT and CDR2 FRNRAP. V was clipped by 6 bases and J by 3 bases, with 14 bases between them. Full variable domain (missing parts from reference TRBV12-5 and TRBJ2-5): DARVTQTPRHKVTEMGQEVTMRCQPILGHNTVFWYRQTMMQGLELLAYFRNRAPLDDSGMPKDRFSAEMPDATLATLKIQPSEPRDSAVYFCASGPPDGKETQYFGPGTRLLVL.

This chain uses TRBV9 with TRBJ2-7; a weak D match, TRBD1 (5 bases). The germline V gene has CDR1 SGDLS and CDR2 YYNGEE. The V end was cut by 0 bases, the J end by 0 bases, with 7 bases between. The CDR3 has 14 residues. The CDR3 reads CASSVEGYSYEQYF. The CDR3 region has the DNA TGTGCCAGCAGCGTAGAGGGGTACTCCTACGAGCAGTACTTC.

V is TRBV19 and J is TRBJ1-5, with D possibly matching TRBD1 (6 bases). Germline V gene data show CDR1 as LNHDA and CDR2 as SQIVND (reference sequence). There are 16 residues in the CDR3. The V end was cut by 2 bases, the J end by 3 bases, with 14 bases between. The CDR3 here is CASSILGRTANQPQHF. The CDR3, as DNA: TGTGCCAGTAGTATATTAGGGCGGACAGCCAATCAGCCCCAGCATTTT.

This chain joins TRBV7-8 and TRBJ1-3; D gene uncertain. V lost 3 bases and J 4 bases, leaving 10 bases between the germline ends. The germline gives CDR1 SGHVS, CDR2 FQNEAQ. There are 14 residues in the CDR3. The CDR3 reads CASSLKRTGNTIYF. CDR3 DNA: TGTGCCAGCAGCTTGAAGCGCACCGGAAACACCATATATTTT.

The table lists this clone with a few counts. The chain has TRBV11-2 and TRBJ1-2; TRBD1 might be the D (6 bases). Germline loops: CDR1 SGHAT, CDR2 FQNNGV. Trimming removed 5 bases from V and 4 bases from J, with 14 bases in between. This CDR3 comprises 14 residues. CDR3 nucleotide sequence: TGTGCCAGCAGCCCTCGAACAGGGATCTATGGCTACACCTTC. Protein: CASSPRTGIYGYTF.

CDR3 nucleotides: TGTGCCAGCAGCTTGCTAGGGGGCGCAGGTGAAGCTTTCTTT. This sequence encodes CASSLLGGAGEAFF. The J gene is TRBJ1-1, the V gene TRBV5-4, with 7 bases identical to TRBD1. From germline, CDR1 is SGHNT and CDR2 YYREEE (reference sequence). The CDR3 contains 14 residues. The junction had 7 bases not matched to a gene; V was cut back by 1 base and J by 7 bases.

There are a few counts of this clone. This chain connects TRBV19 to TRBJ1-1; D is possibly TRBD1 (5 bases). The CDR3 is 16 amino acids. Trimming removed 6 bases at V and 6 bases at J, with 23 bases between. CDR1 is LNHDA, CDR2 SQIVND, per germline (reference sequence). The CDR3 DNA follows: TGTGCCAGTAGCAACCCACCGGGCTCCCCGGGGGCTGAAGCTTTCTTT. Protein product: CASSNPPGSPGAEAFF.

The CDR3 nucleotides are TGTGCCAGCACCCAGTTCCGGGGGGCCTCCTACAATGAGCAGTTCTTC. It specifies CASTQFRGASYNEQFF. The V call is TRBV5-6, the J call TRBJ2-1; possible D gene TRBD2, 7 bases. CDR1 is SGHDT, CDR2 YYEEEE, per germline. CDR3 length: 16 amino acids. The V end lost 6 bases, the J end lost 0 bases, and 16 bases lay between the germline ends.

V usage is TRBV30 and J usage is TRBJ1-3, with 10 positions matching TRBD1. V gave up 5 bases and J gave up 3 bases; unmatched junction bases: 7. CDR3 length: 15 residues. Germline V CDR1 and CDR2: GTSNPN, SVGIG (reference sequence). This CDR3 reads CAWGPGQGFGNTIYF. The CDR3 region has the DNA TGTGCCTGGGGTCCGGGACAGGGGTTTGGAAACACCATATATTTT. The full variable domain, rest sourced from reference TRBV30 and TRBJ1-3, is SQTIHQWPATLVQPVGSPLSLECTVEGTSNPNLYWYRQAAGRGLQLLFYSVGIGQISSEVPQNLSASRPQDRQFILSSKKLLLSDSGFYLCAWGPGQGFGNTIYFGEGSWLTVV.

This clone was detected once. The chain is built from TRBV5-5 and TRBJ2-5, with 8 nucleotides matching TRBD1. CDR1 and CDR2 (germline): SGHKS, YYEKEE (reference sequence). J lost 3 bases, V lost 4 bases, and 14 bases had no gene match. The CDR3 has 17 amino acids. CDR3 DNA: TGTGCCAGCAGCCTGGGCGGGGACAGGTTCTCCAAAGAGACCCAGTACTTC. It translates to CASSLGGDRFSKETQYF.

The rearrangement links TRBV30 to TRBJ1-6; TRBD1 agrees at 7 bases. Germline CDR1 reads GTSNPN; CDR2 reads SVGIG (reference sequence). J was trimmed by 7 bases and V by 0 bases; bases with no gene match: 6. The CDR3 is 15 amino acids. The DNA for the CDR3 is TGTGCCTGGAGTGTATTGGGCAGGGGGAATTCACCCCTCCACTTT. This codes for CAWSVLGRGNSPLHF.

This chain links TRBV20-1 with TRBJ1-1; D call uncertain. The germline V gene has CDR1 DFQATT and CDR2 SNEGSKA (reference sequence). The germline V and J ends were trimmed by 3 bases and 1 base, with 9 bases remaining between them. This CDR3 has 13 amino acids. CDR3 in DNA: TGCAGTGCTAGTTCGTTCAGGAACACTGAAGCTTTCTTT. It yields the protein CSASSFRNTEAFF.

The chain uses TRBV29-1 and TRBJ2-5; 8 positions match TRBD1. This CDR3 has 16 amino acids. CDR1 and CDR2 (germline): SQVTM, ANQGSEA. After removal of 4 bases from V and 4 bases from J, the junction contained 14 bases not matched to a gene. The CDR3: CSVVGLVRGRAETQYF. Written as DNA, the CDR3 is TGCAGCGTTGTGGGGTTGGTCAGGGGGCGCGCAGAGACCCAGTACTTC.

The chain combines TRBV7-2 with TRBJ2-5; no definite D call. V was clipped by 2 bases and J by 2 bases, with 9 bases between them. CDR3 length: 14 residues. CDR1 is SGHTA, CDR2 FQGNSA, per germline. DNA of the CDR3: TGTGCCAGCAGCTTAAATGGGCGACAAGAGACCCAGTACTTC. This translates into CASSLNGRQETQYF.

CDR3 sequence: CASSHDLTSGKEQFF. CDR3 nucleotide sequence: TGTGCCAGCAGCCATGACCTAACTAGCGGAAAGGAGCAGTTCTTC. The chain employs TRBV6-4 and TRBJ2-1; TRBD2 matches at 8 bases. J was trimmed by 10 bases and V by 6 bases; bases with no gene match: 14. The germline gives CDR1 MRHNA, CDR2 SNTAGT. The CDR3 is 15 amino acids.

The chain carries TRBV19 and TRBJ1-5; no clear D gene. The CDR3 has 16 amino acids. Deletions cut 1 base from V and 1 base from J, with 11 bases between. CDR1 is LNHDA, CDR2 SQIVND, per germline (reference sequence). The chain's CDR3 is CASSIGPPGSNQPQHF. In DNA form, the CDR3 reads TGTGCCAGTAGTATAGGGCCTCCAGGAAGCAATCAGCCCCAGCATTTT.

This chain connects TRBV4-2 to TRBJ1-2; D gene uncertain. CDR1 LGHNA and CDR2 YNFKEQ come from the germline V gene. The CDR3 sequence is 15 residues long. Trimming left V 0 bases short and J 4 bases short, with 12 bases between. CDR3 DNA sequence: TGTGCCAGCAGCCAAGATGTGACTACGGGCTATGGCTACACCTTC. Amino acid sequence: CASSQDVTTGYGYTF.

The CDR3 reads CAIRLAGAYNEQFF. In DNA form, the CDR3 reads TGCGCCATTCGACTAGCGGGGGCCTACAATGAGCAGTTCTTC. The chain joins TRBV10-1 to TRBJ2-1; 12 nucleotides line up with TRBD2. This CDR3 is 14 amino acids long. J gave up 2 bases and V 10 bases, and 3 bases lay outside the gene matches. Germline V CDR1 and CDR2: WNHNN, SYGVQD (reference sequence).

This chain joins TRBV5-1 and TRBJ2-4; 8 bases map to TRBD1. Germline trimming cut 3 bases from V and 0 bases from J; bases unmatched to any gene: 8. This CDR3 has 17 amino acids. In germline, CDR1 is SGHRS, CDR2 YFSETQ. The CDR3 is CASSSGQGDLAKNIQYF. The DNA for the CDR3 is TGCGCCAGCAGCTCCGGACAGGGAGATTTAGCCAAAAACATTCAGTACTTC.

This chain uses TRBV19 with TRBJ1-4; 8 nucleotides agree with TRBD1. V lost 7 bases to trimming and J lost 8 bases; unmatched junction nucleotides: 15. Per germline, CDR1 LNHDA and CDR2 SQIVND (reference sequence). The CDR3 is made up of 16 amino acids. This CDR3 is CASTTGRTGYYEKLFF. In DNA form, the CDR3 reads TGTGCCAGTACCACCGGCCGGACAGGGTACTACGAAAAACTGTTTTTT. Drawing the rest from reference TRBV19 and TRBJ1-4, the complete variable domain is DGGITQSPKYLFRKEGQNVTLSCEQNLNHDAMYWYRQDPGQGLRLIYYSQIVNDFQKGDIAEGYSVSREKKESFPLTVTSAQKNPTAFYLCASTTGRTGYYEKLFFGSGTQLSVL.

The CDR3 nucleotides are TGTGCCAGCAGTTTGGACTATGGAGAGACCCAGTACTTC. This codes for CASSLDYGETQYF. This chain connects TRBV12-3 or TRBV12-4 to TRBJ2-5; tentative D call: TRBD2 (6 bases). The CDR3 runs to 13 residues. Trimming cost V 3 bases and J 4 bases, with 9 bases left between them.

This chain uses TRBV10-3 with TRBJ1-2, with 10 nucleotides matching TRBD1. Germline assignment: CDR1 ENHRY and CDR2 SYGVKD. The CDR3 extends over 15 amino acids. Germline trimming cut 7 bases from V and 6 bases from J; bases unmatched to any gene: 11. CDR3 nucleotide sequence: TGTGCCATCAACCCCATGACAGGGGGCGCAGATGGCTACACCTTC. Its protein is CAINPMTGGADGYTF.

V usage is TRBV9 and J usage is TRBJ1-1, with D uncertain. The CDR3 consists of 15 residues. Trimming shortened V by 0 bases and J by 4 bases, and 13 bases separated the two germline ends. CDR1 and CDR2 from the germline V gene are SGDLS and YYNGEE. The CDR3 nucleotides are TGTGCCAGCAGCGTAGGTGGATTCTCGGGCACTGAAGCTTTCTTT. Translation gives CASSVGGFSGTEAFF.

This clone has only a few counts. V is TRBV5-1 and J is TRBJ2-1; 10 nucleotides align to TRBD2. The germline gives CDR1 SGHRS, CDR2 YFSETQ. V shed 7 bases, J shed 2 bases, and the junction held 9 bases outside the gene matches. The CDR3 totals 16 residues. The CDR3 protein is CASSEQAGGPYNEQFF. The CDR3 DNA follows: TGCGCCAGCTCAGAACAAGCGGGGGGGCCCTACAATGAGCAGTTCTTC. The complete variable domain, with remaining parts taken from reference TRBV5-1 and TRBJ2-1, reads KAGVTQTPRYLIKTRGQQVTLSCSPISGHRSVSWYQQTPGQGLQFLFEYFSETQRNKGNFPGRFSGRQFSNSRSEMNVSTLELGDSALYLCASSEQAGGPYNEQFFGPGTRLTVL.

The chain combines TRBV10-3 with TRBJ2-1, with 7 bases that match TRBD2. The V gene end was trimmed by 3 bases and the J gene end by 6 bases; junction bases not matched to a gene: 8. The CDR3 spans 15 residues. CDR1 ENHRY and CDR2 SYGVKD come from the germline V gene. The CDR3 nucleotides read TGTGCCATCAGTGACCCGGGACTACCCATCAATGAGCAGTTCTTC. Encoded protein: CAISDPGLPINEQFF.

V usage is TRBV4-2 and J usage is TRBJ2-7; no definite D call. The CDR3 is made up of 13 amino acids. The ends were cut back, 0 bases at V and 7 bases at J, with 10 bases in the middle. Germline V gene data show CDR1 as LGHNA and CDR2 as YNFKEQ. The CDR3 sequence is CASSQDLGREQYF. CDR3 DNA: TGTGCCAGCAGCCAAGACCTCGGTCGTGAGCAGTACTTC.

Notes on this clone: This CDR3 is also generated by other DNA sequences in the sample. This chain uses TRBV9 with TRBJ2-1; D unresolved. Germline values: CDR1 SGDLS, CDR2 YYNGEE. The CDR3 length is 15 residues. The ends were cut back, 0 bases at V and 0 bases at J, with 7 bases in the middle. The CDR3 nucleotides read TGTGCCAGCAGCGTAGAACCGAGCTCCTACAATGAGCAGTTCTTC. It is translated as CASSVEPSSYNEQFF.

This clone was detected a few times. The chain has TRBV4-1 and TRBJ1-1, with 8 bases fitting TRBD1. Germline values: CDR1 MGHRA, CDR2 YSYEKL. V shed 3 bases, J shed 1 base, and the junction held 10 bases outside the gene matches. The CDR3 length is 17 residues. CDR3 in amino acids: CASSHLETGATNTEAFF. For the CDR3, the DNA is TGCGCCAGCAGCCACCTGGAGACAGGGGCTACGAACACTGAAGCTTTCTTT.

The genes are TRBV28 and TRBJ1-2; no clear D. V lost 2 bases to trimming and J lost 8 bases, with 12 bases between them. Germline V gives CDR1 MDHEN, CDR2 SYDVKM. The CDR3 totals 13 residues. The CDR3 spells CASSLIQAGGYTF. CDR3 sequence (DNA): TGTGCCAGCAGTTTAATTCAGGCTGGGGGCTACACCTTC.

The rearrangement links TRBV27 to TRBJ2-6; TRBD1 is a possible D gene (6 bases). Germline V CDR1 and CDR2: MNHEY, SMNVEV (reference sequence). V was cut by 5 bases and J by 4 bases, with 12 bases left in between. CDR3 length equals 15 residues. The CDR3 region has the DNA TGTGCCAGCAGTCCAATGGGGGCCGGGGCCAACGTCCTGACTTTC. Translating it yields CASSPMGAGANVLTF.

V and J are TRBV29-1 and TRBJ2-5, with 8 bases aligning to TRBD2. Germline V CDR1 and CDR2: SQVTM, ANQGSEA. The CDR3 extends over 13 amino acids. Germline trimming cut 4 bases from V and 4 bases from J; bases unmatched to any gene: 5. CDR3 amino acids: CSVGGTSGETQYF. CDR3 DNA sequence: TGCAGCGTTGGGGGGACTAGTGGAGAGACCCAGTACTTC.